The source of this T cell receptor beta chain is a study of blood T cell repertoires in COVID-19. Study-level background: From the United States, Italy and Spain came samples of acute and convalescent COVID-19. Nucleic acid was either cDNA or gDNA, and it came from T cells, B-cell-depleted T cells, or PBMCs.

Original analysis: Counts of nucleated cells, estimated from reference gene primer amplification, were obtained. Using immunoSEQ multiplex PCR, the repertoire was profiled, and TCRdb retains in-frame clones only, with some absent. The V and J calls and the clone size are those of that table, but D and trimming were determined from the DNA. The data hold under 200,000 clones, with 87% observed a single time. The sequenced sample was peripheral blood. This clonotype was sampled from a man aged 35-49 years with active or convalescent COVID-19.

DNA for the CDR3: TGTGCCAGCAGCCCGGTTGGAGGGCCAGCTAACTATGGCTACACCTTC. Its translation is CASSPVGGPANYGYTF. The chain employs TRBV7-2 and TRBJ1-2; no firm D call. V lost 5 bases to trimming and J lost 0 bases, with 16 bases between them. The CDR3 has 16 residues. CDR1 and CDR2 (germline): SGHTA, FQGNSA.